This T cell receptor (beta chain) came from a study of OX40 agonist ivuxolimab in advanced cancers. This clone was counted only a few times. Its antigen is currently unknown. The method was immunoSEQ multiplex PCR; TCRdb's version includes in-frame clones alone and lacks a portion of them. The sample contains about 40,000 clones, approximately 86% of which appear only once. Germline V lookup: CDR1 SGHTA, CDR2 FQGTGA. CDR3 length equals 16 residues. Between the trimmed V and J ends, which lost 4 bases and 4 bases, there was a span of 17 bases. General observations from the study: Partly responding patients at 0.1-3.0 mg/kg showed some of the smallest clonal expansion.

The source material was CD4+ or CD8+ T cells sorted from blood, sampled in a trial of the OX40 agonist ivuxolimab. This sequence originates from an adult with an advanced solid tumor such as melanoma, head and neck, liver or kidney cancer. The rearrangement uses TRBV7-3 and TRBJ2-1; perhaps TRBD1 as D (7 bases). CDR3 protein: CASSYGGGGDYNEQFF. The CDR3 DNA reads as TGTGCCAGCAGCTACGGAGGGGGCGGAGATTACAATGAGCAGTTCTTC.